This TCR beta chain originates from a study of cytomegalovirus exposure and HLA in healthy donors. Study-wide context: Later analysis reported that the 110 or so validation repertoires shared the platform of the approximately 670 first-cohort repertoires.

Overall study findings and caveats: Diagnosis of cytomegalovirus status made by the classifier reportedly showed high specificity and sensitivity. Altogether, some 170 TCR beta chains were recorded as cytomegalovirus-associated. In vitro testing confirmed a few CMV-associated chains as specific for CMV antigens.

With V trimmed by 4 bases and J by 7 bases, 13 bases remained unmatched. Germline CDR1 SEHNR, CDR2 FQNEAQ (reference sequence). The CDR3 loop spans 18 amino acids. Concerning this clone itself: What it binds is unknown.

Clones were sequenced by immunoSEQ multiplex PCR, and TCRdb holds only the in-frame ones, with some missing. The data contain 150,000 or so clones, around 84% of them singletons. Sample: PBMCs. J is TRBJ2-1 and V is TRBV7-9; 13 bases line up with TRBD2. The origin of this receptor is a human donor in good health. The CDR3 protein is CASSSPTSGGRRSNEQFF. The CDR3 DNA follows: TGTGCCAGCAGCTCCCCGACTAGCGGGGGGAGGAGGTCGAATGAGCAGTTCTTC.